Described below is a single T cell receptor beta chain sequence and its context. The CDR3 consists of 14 residues. Germline values: CDR1 MNHEY, CDR2 SMNVEV (reference sequence). Germline trimming cut 5 bases from V and 4 bases from J; bases unmatched to any gene: 8. TCRdb re-called the RT-PCR reads with MiXCR, one entry per CDR3 protein. The table shows more than 550,000 distinct CDR3 sequences, with more than 13% occurring only once. The sequence came from a female donor in good health, serving as a healthy control. The V and J genes are TRBV27 and TRBJ2-7; 7 bases are a match to TRBD2. What was sequenced was memory CD4+ T cells from blood. The CDR3, as DNA: TGTGCCAGCAGTAATAGGTTGGGAGGGTACGAGCAGTACTTC. This gives the protein CASSNRLGGYEQYF.